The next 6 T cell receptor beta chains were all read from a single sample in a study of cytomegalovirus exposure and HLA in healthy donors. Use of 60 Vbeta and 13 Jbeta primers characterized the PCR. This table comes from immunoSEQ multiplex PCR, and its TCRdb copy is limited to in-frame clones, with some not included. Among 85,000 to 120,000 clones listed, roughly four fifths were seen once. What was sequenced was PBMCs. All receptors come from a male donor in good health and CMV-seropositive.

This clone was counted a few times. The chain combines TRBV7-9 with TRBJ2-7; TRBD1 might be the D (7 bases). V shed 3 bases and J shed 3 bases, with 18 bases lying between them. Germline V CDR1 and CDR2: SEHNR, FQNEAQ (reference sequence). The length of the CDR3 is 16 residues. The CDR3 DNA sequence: TGTGCCAGCAGCTTTACCAAGCAGGGGGGAAGCTACGAGCAGTACTTC. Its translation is CASSFTKQGGSYEQYF.

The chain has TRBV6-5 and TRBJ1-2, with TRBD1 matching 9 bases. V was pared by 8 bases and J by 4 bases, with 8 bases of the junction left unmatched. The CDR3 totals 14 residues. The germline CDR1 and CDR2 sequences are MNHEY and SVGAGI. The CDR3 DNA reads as TGTGCCAGCCTAGACAGGGGGTCTAGCTATGGCTACACCTTC. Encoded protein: CASLDRGSSYGYTF.

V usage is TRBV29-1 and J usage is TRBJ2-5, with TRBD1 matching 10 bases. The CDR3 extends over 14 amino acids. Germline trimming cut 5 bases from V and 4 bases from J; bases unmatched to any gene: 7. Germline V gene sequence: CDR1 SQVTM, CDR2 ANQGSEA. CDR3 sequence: CSVKTGGVGETQYF. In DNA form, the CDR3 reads TGCAGCGTTAAGACAGGGGGCGTAGGAGAGACCCAGTACTTC.

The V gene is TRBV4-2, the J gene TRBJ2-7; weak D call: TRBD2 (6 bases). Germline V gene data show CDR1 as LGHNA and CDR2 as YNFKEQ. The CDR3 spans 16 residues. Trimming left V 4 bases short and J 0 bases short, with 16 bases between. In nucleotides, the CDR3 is TGTGCCAGCAGCCCGGCCGGCGGGGTCAGCTCCTACGAGCAGTACTTC. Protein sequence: CASSPAGGVSSYEQYF.

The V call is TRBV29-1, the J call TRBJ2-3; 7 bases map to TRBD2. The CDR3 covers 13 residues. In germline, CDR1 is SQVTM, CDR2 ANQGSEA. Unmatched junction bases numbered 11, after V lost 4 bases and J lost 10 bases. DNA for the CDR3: TGCAGCGTTGTTAACCCTGGCGGGAGAGCGCAGTATTTT. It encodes CSVVNPGGRAQYF.

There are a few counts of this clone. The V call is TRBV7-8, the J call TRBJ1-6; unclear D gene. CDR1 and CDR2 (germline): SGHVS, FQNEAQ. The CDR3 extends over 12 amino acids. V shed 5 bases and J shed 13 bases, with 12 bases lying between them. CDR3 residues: CASSQHRPPLHF. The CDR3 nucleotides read TGTGCCAGCAGCCAACACCGCCCGCCCCTCCACTTT.